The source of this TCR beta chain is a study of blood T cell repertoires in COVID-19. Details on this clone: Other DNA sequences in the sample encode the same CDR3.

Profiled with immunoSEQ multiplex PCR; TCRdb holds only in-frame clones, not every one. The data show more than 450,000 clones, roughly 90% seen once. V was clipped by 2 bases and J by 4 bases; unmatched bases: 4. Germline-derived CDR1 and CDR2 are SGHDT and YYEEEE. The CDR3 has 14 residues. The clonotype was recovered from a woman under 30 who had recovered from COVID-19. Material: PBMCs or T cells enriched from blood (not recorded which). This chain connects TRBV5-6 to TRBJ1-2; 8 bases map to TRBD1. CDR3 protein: CASSLGTGSYGYTF. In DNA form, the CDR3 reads TGTGCCAGCAGCTTAGGGACAGGCTCCTATGGCTACACCTTC.